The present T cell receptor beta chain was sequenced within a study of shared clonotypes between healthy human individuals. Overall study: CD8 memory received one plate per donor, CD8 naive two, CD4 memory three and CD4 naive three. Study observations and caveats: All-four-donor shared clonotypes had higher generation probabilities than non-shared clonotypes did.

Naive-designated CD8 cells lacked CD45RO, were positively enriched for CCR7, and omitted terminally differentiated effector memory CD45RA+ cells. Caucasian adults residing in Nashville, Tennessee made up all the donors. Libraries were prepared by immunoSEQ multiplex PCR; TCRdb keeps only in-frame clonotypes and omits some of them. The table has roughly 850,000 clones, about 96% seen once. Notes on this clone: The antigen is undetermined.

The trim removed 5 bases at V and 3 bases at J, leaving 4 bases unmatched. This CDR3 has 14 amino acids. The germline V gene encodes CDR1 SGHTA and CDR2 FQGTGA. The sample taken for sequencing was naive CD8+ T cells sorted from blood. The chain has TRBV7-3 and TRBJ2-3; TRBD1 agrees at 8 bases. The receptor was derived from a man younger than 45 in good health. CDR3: CASSHGQGTDTQYF. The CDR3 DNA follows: TGTGCCAGCAGCCATGGACAGGGAACAGATACGCAGTATTTT.